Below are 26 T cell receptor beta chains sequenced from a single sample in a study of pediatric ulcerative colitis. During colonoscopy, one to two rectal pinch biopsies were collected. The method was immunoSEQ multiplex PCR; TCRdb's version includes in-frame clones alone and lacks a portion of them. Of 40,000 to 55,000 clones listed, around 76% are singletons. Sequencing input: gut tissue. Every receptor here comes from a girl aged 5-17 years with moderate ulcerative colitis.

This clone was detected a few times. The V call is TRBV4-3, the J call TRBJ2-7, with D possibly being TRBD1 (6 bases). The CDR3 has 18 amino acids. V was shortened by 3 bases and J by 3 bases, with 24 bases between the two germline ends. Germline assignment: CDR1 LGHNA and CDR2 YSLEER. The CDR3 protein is CASSQAFEGPGHSYEQYF. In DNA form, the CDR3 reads TGCGCCAGCAGCCAGGCATTCGAGGGCCCGGGACACAGCTACGAGCAGTACTTC.

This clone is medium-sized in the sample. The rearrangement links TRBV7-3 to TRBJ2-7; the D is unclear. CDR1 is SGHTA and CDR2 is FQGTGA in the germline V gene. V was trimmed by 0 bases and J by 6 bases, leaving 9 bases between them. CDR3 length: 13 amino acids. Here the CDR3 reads CASSLTLGSEQYF. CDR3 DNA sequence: TGTGCCAGCAGCTTAACTTTAGGTTCCGAGCAGTACTTC.

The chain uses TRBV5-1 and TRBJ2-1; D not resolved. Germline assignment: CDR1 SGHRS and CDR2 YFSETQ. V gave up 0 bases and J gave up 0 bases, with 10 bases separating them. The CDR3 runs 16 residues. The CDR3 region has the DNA TGCGCCAGCAGCTTGGAGGCCTCCAGCTCCTACAATGAGCAGTTCTTC. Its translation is CASSLEASSSYNEQFF.

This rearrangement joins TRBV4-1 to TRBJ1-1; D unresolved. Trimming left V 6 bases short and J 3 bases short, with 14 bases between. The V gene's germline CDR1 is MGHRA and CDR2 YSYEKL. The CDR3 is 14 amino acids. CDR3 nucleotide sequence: TGCGCCAGCAGACCAGGATTCGTTGACACTGAAGCTTTCTTT. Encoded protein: CASRPGFVDTEAFF.

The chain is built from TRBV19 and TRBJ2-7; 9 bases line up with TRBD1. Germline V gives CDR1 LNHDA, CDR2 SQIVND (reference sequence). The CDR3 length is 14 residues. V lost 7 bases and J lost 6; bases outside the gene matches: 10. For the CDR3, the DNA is TGTGCCAGTAACCCGACAGGGGGTTTAAGCGAGCAGTACTTC. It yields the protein CASNPTGGLSEQYF.

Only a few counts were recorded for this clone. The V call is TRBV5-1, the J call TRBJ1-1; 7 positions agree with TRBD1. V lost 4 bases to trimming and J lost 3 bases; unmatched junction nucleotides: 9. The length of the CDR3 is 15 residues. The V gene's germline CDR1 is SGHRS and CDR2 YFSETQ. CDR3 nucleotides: TGCGCCAGCAGCGACGGAAACAGGGGTTACACTGAAGCTTTCTTT. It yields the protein CASSDGNRGYTEAFF.

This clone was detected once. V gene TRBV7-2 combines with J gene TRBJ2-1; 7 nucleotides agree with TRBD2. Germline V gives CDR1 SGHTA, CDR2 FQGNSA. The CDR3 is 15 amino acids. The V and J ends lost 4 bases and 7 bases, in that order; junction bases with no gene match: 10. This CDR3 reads CASSWPAGLANEQFF. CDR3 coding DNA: TGTGCCAGCAGCTGGCCAGCGGGATTGGCTAATGAGCAGTTCTTC. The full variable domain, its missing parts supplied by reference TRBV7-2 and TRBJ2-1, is GAGVSQSPSNKVTEKGKDVELRCDPISGHTALYWYRQSLGQGLEFLIYFQGNSAPDKSGLPSDRFSAERTGGSVSTLTIQRTQQEDSAVYLCASSWPAGLANEQFFGPGTRLTVL.

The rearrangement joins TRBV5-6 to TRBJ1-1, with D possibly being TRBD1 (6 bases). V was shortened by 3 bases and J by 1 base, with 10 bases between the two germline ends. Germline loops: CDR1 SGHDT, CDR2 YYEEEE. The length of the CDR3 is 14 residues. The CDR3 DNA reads TGTGCCAGCAGCTGGAGGACAGCGAACACTGAAGCTTTCTTT. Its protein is CASSWRTANTEAFF.

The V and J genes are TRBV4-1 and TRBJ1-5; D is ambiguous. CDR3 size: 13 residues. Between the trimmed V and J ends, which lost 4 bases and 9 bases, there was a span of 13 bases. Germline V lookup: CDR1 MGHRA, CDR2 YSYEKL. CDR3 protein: CASSPIERSPQHF. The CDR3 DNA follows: TGCGCCAGCAGCCCTATAGAACGATCGCCCCAGCATTTT.

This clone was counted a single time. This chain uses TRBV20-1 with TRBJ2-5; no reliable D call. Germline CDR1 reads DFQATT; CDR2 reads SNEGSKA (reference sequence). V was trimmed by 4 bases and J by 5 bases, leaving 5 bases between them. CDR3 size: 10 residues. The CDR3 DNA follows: TGCAGTGCTAAAATGGAGACCCAGTACTTC. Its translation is CSAKMETQYF.

The CDR3: CASSIDRGVGAFGELFF. The CDR3 DNA follows: TGTGCCAGTAGTATAGACAGGGGCGTAGGCGCGTTCGGGGAGCTGTTTTTT. The chain couples TRBV19 to TRBJ2-2, with D possibly being TRBD1 (6 bases). CDR3 size: 17 residues. Trimming removed 0 bases from V and 7 bases from J, with 18 bases in between. Germline CDR1 reads LNHDA; CDR2 reads SQIVND (reference sequence).

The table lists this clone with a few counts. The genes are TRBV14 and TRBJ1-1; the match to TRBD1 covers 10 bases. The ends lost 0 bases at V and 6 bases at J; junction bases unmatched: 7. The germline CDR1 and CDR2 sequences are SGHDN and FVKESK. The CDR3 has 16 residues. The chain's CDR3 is CASSQEFDRGQSEAFF. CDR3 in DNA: TGTGCCAGCAGCCAAGAATTTGACAGGGGGCAGTCTGAAGCTTTCTTT.

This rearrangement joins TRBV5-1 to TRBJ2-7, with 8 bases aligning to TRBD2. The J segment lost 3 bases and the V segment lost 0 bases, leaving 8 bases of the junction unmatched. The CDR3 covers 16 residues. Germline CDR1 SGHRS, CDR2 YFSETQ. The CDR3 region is CASSLAGGLAVYEQYF. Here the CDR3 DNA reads TGCGCCAGCAGCTTGGCCGGCGGACTAGCAGTCTACGAGCAGTACTTC. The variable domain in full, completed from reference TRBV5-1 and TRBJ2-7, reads KAGVTQTPRYLIKTRGQQVTLSCSPISGHRSVSWYQQTPGQGLQFLFEYFSETQRNKGNFPGRFSGRQFSNSRSEMNVSTLELGDSALYLCASSLAGGLAVYEQYFGPGTRLTVT.

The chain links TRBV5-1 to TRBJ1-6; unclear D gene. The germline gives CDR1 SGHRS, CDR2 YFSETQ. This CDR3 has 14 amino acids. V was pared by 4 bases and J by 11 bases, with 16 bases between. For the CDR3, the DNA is TGCGCCAGCAGCACGGAAATAGATAGTGCACCCCTCCACTTT. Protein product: CASSTEIDSAPLHF.

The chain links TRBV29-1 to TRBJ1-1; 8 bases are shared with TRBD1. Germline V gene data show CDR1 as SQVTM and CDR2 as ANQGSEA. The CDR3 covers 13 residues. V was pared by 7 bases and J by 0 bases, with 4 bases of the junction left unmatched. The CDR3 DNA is TGCAGCGCTGGACAGGGCGTGAACACTGAAGCTTTCTTT. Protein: CSAGQGVNTEAFF.

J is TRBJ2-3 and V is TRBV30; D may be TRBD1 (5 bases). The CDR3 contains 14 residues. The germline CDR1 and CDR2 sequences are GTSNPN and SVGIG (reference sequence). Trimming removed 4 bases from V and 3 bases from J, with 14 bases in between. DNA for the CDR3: TGTGCCTGGAACAAGGGGTATATGACAGATACGCAGTATTTT. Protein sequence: CAWNKGYMTDTQYF.

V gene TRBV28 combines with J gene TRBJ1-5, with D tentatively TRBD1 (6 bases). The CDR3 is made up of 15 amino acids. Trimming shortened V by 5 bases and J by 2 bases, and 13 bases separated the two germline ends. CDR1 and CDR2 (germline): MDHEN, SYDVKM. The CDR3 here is CASSQRGVGNQPQHF. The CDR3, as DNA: TGTGCCAGCAGTCAGAGGGGGGTCGGCAATCAGCCCCAGCATTTT. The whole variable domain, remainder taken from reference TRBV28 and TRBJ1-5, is DVKVTQSSRYLVKRTGEKVFLECVQDMDHENMFWYRQDPGLGLRLIYFSYDVKMKEKGDIPEGYSVSREKKERFSLILESASTNQTSMYLCASSQRGVGNQPQHFGDGTRLSIL.

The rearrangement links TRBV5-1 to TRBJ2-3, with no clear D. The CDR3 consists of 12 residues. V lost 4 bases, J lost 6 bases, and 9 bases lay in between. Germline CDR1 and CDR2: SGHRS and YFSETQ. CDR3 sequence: CASSNYVDTQYF. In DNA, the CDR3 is TGCGCCAGCAGCAACTACGTTGATACGCAGTATTTT.

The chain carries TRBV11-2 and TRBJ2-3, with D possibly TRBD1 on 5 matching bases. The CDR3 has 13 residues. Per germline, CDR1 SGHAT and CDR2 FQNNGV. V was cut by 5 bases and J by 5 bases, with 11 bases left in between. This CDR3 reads CASSRVRGDTQYF. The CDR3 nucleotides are TGTGCCAGCAGCCGCGTTAGGGGAGATACGCAGTATTTT.

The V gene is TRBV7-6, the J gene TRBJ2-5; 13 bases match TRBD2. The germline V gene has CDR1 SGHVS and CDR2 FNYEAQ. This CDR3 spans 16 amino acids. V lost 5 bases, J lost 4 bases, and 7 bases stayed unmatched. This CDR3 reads CASSRTSGSARETQYF. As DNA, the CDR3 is TGTGCCAGCAGCCGGACTAGCGGGAGTGCGCGAGAGACCCAGTACTTC.

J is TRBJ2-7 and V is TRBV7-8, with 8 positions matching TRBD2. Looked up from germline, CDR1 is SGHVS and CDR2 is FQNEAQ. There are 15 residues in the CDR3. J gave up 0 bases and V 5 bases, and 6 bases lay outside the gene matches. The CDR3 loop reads CASSLGRGASYEQYF. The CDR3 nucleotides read TGTGCCAGCAGCCTAGGGCGGGGGGCCTCCTACGAGCAGTACTTC. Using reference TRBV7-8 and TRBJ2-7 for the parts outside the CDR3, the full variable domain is GAGVSQSPRYKVAKRGQDVALRCDPISGHVSLFWYQQALGQGPEFLTYFQNEAQLDKSGLPSDRFFAERPEGSVSTLKIQRTQQEDSAVYLCASSLGRGASYEQYFGPGTRLTVT.

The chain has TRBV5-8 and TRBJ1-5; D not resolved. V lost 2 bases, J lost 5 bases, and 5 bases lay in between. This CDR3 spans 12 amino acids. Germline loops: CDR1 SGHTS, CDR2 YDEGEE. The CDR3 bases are TGTGCCAGCAGCTTTTTCGATCAGCCCCAGCATTTT. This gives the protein CASSFFDQPQHF.

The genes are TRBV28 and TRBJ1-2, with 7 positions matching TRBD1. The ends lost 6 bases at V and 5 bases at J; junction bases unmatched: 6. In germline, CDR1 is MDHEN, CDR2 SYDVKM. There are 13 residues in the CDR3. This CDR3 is CASSPGTVYGYTF. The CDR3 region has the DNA TGTGCCAGCAGCCCCGGGACAGTTTATGGCTACACCTTC.

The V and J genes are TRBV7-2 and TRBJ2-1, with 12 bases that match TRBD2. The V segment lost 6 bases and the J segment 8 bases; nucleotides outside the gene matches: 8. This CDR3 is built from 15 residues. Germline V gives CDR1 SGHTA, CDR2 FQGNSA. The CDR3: CASSRLAGVADEQFF. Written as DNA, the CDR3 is TGTGCCAGCAGTCGACTAGCGGGAGTCGCGGATGAGCAGTTCTTC. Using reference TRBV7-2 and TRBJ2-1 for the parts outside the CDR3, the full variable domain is GAGVSQSPSNKVTEKGKDVELRCDPISGHTALYWYRQSLGQGLEFLIYFQGNSAPDKSGLPSDRFSAERTGGSVSTLTIQRTQQEDSAVYLCASSRLAGVADEQFFGPGTRLTVL.

CDR3 amino acids: CASSLSTYNIKSGANVLTF. CDR3 nucleotides: TGCGCCAGCAGCTTGAGTACGTATAATATTAAATCTGGGGCCAACGTCCTGACTTTC. The chain has TRBV5-1 and TRBJ2-6; D unresolved. There are 19 residues in the CDR3. Per the germline V gene, CDR1 is SGHRS and CDR2 is YFSETQ. Trimming removed 1 base at V and 1 base at J, with 18 bases between.

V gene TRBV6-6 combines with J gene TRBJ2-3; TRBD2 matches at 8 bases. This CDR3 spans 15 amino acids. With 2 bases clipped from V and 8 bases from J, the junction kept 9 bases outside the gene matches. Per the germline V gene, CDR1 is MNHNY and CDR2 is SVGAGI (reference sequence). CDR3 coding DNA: TGTGCCAGCAGTTACCGGGCGGGAGGCAGGGTTACGCAGTATTTT. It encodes CASSYRAGGRVTQYF.